This T cell receptor beta chain came from a study of shared clonotypes between healthy human individuals. For the study at large: Each donor contributed plates that comprised three CD4 naive, three CD4 memory, two CD8 naive and one CD8 memory.

Sequencing was performed with immunoSEQ multiplex PCR; in TCRdb, only in-frame clones are kept and a portion is missing. The sample holds about 1.4 million clones; about 96% are singletons and the top ten take roughly 1.1%. General study findings and limits: Sampling used blood alone; tissue repertoires probably differ. Larger estimated richness was generally recorded for naive subsets relative to memory subsets. Clonotypes which were not shared had lower generation probabilities than clonotypes that all four donors shared.

Concerning this clone: Its target is not known. The sample holds other DNA sequences that translate to the same CDR3.

Per germline, CDR1 KGHSH and CDR2 LQKENI. The CDR3 extends over 14 amino acids. V shed 3 bases and J shed 2 bases, with 11 bases lying between them. The clonotype originates from a man between 25 and 39 years old in good health. Sequenced: naive CD4+ T cells sorted from blood. The subset denotes: CD45RA+ positively selected. The rearrangement links TRBV18 to TRBJ2-7; weak D call: TRBD1 (5 bases). CDR3: CASSPPGRPYEQYF. The CDR3 DNA reads TGTGCCAGCTCACCGCCAGGGCGCCCCTACGAGCAGTACTTC.